Sequencing of this TCR beta chain was carried out in a study of response to subunit inactivated influenza vaccine. Findings and limits, study-wide: The study's authors posited that every seasonal influenza vaccination enlists few new T cells.

Only a few counts were recorded for this clonotype. As yet, its antigen is unknown. TCRdb ran MiXCR on the RT-PCR reads and lists one entry per CDR3 protein. The sample lists under 850,000 distinct CDR3 sequences, approximately 17% occurring once. The material was PBMCs from blood, obtained more than 4 days after vaccination. This clonotype originated in a man in his fifties or sixties who received an inactivated influenza vaccine.

CDR3 sequence: CASSTGTSPSEQYF. CDR3 nucleotides: TGCGCCAGCAGTACCGGGACTAGCCCCTCGGAGCAGTACTTC. The chain couples TRBV5-1 to TRBJ2-7, with 9 bases aligning to TRBD2. This CDR3 is built from 14 residues. CDR1 is SGHRS, CDR2 YFSETQ, per germline. Losses at the gene ends were 5 bases for V and 7 bases for J; bases not matched to a gene: 10. The full variable domain, with the rest looked up from reference TRBV5-1 and TRBJ2-7, is KAGVTQTPRYLIKTRGQQVTLSCSPISGHRSVSWYQQTPGQGLQFLFEYFSETQRNKGNFPGRFSGRQFSNSRSEMNVSTLELGDSALYLCASSTGTSPSEQYFGPGTRLTVT.